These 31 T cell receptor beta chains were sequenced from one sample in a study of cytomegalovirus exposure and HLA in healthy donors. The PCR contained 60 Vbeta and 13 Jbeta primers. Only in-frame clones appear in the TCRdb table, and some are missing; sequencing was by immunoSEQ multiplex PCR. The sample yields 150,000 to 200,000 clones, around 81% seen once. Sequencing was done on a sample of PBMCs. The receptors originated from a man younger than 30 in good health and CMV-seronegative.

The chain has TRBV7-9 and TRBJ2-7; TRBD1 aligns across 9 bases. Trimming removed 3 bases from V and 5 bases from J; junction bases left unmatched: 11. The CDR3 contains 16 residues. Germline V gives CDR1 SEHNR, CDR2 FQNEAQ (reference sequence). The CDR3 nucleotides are TGTGCCAGCAGCTTTCAACCGGGGACAGGGCGGAACGAGCAGTACTTC. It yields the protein CASSFQPGTGRNEQYF.

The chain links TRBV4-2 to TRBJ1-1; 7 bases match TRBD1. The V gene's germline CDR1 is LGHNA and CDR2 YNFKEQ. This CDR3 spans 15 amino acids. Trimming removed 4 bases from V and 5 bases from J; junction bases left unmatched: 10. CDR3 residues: CASSRDRQGLTEAFF. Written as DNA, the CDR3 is TGTGCCAGCAGCCGAGATAGACAGGGCTTGACTGAAGCTTTCTTT.

CDR3 amino acids: CASSLELAGGLTEQFF. The CDR3 DNA follows: TGCGCCAGCAGCTTGGAACTAGCGGGAGGGCTCACTGAGCAGTTCTTC. The rearrangement links TRBV5-1 to TRBJ2-1; 13 bases line up with TRBD2. Germline values: CDR1 SGHRS, CDR2 YFSETQ. CDR3 length: 16 amino acids. V dropped 0 bases and J dropped 9; count of bases not matched to a gene: 6. Full variable domain (outside the CDR3, taken from reference TRBV5-1 and TRBJ2-1): KAGVTQTPRYLIKTRGQQVTLSCSPISGHRSVSWYQQTPGQGLQFLFEYFSETQRNKGNFPGRFSGRQFSNSRSEMNVSTLELGDSALYLCASSLELAGGLTEQFFGPGTRLTVL.

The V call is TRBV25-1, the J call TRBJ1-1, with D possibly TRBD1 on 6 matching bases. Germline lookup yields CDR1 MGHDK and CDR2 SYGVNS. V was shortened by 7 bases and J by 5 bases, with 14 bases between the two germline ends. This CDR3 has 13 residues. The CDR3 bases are TGTGCCAGCACCGTACAGGGAAGTACTGAAGCTTTCTTT. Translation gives CASTVQGSTEAFF.

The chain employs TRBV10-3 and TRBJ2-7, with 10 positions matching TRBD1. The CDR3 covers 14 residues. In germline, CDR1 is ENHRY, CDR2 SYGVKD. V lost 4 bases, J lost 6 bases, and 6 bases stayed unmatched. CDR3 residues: CAISVGTGVREQYF. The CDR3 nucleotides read TGTGCCATCAGTGTGGGGACAGGGGTGCGCGAGCAGTACTTC.

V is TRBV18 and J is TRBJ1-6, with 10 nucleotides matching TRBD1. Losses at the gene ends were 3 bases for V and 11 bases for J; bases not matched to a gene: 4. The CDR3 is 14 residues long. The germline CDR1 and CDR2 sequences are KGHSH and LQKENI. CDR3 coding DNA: TGTGCCAGCTCACCTGGGACAGGGGATGCACCCCTCCACTTT. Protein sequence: CASSPGTGDAPLHF.

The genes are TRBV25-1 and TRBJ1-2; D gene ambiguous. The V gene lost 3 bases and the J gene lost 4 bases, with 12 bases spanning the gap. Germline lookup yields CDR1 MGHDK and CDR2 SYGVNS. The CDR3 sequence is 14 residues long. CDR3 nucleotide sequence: TGTGCCAGCAGTGACACTCACCCAAGCTATGGCTACACCTTC. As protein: CASSDTHPSYGYTF.

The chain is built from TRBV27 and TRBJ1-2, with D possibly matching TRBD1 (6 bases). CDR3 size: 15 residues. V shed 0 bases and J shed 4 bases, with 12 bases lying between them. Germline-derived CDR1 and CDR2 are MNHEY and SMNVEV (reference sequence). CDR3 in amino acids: CASSLSTRGVYGYTF. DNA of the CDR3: TGTGCCAGCAGTTTATCCACCAGGGGCGTCTATGGCTACACCTTC.

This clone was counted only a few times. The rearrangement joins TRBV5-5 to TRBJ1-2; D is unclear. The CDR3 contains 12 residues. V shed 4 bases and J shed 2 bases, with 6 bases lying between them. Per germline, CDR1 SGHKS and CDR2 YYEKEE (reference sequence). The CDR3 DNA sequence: TGTGCCAGCAGCCTCTCCAACTATGGCTACACCTTC. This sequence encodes CASSLSNYGYTF.

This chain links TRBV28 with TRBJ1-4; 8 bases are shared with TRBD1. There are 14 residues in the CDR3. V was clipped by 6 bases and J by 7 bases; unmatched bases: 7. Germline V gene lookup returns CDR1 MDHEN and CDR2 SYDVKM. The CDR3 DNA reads TGTGCCAGCAGGGCCCAGGGGGCGCGTGAAAAACTGTTTTTT. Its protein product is CASRAQGAREKLFF.

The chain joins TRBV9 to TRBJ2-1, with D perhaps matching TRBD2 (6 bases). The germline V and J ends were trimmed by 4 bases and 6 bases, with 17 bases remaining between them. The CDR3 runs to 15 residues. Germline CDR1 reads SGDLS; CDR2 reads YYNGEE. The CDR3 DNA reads TGTGCCAGCAGCTCCGTTGGAGGGCCTGGCAATGAGCAGTTCTTC. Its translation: CASSSVGGPGNEQFF.

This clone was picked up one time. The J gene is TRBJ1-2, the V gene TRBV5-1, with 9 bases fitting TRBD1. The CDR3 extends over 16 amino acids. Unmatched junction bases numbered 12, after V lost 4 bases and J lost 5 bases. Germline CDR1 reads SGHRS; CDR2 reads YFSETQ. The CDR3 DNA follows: TGCGCCAGCAGCCCGCAGCCCACAGGGGGCGGGTATGGCTACACCTTC. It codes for CASSPQPTGGGYGYTF.

The CDR3 DNA sequence: TGTGCCAGCAGCAAGGAGAACCGGGACAGGGGGTCTGGCACCGGGGAGCTGTTTTTT. The encoded protein is CASSKENRDRGSGTGELFF. This chain links TRBV21-1 with TRBJ2-2; the table assigns TRBD1, which was not confirmed against the DNA. TRBV21-1 is described as a pseudogene. The CDR3 is 19 residues long.

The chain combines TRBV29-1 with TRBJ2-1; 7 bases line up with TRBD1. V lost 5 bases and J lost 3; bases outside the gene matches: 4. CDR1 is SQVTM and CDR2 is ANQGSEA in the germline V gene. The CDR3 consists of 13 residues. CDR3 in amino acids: CSVQGGNYNEQFF. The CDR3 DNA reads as TGCAGCGTTCAAGGGGGCAACTACAATGAGCAGTTCTTC.

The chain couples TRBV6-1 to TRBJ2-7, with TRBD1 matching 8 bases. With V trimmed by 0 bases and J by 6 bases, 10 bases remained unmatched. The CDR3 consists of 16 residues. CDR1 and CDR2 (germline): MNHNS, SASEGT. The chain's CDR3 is CASSEAESRGLGEQYF. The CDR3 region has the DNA TGTGCCAGCAGTGAAGCCGAGTCCAGGGGGCTTGGCGAGCAGTACTTC.

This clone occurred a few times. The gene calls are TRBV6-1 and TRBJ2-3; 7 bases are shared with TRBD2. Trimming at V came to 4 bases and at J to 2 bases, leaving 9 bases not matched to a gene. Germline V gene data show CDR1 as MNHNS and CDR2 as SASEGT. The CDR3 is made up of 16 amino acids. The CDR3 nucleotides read TGTGCCAGCAGTGGGACTAGAACTTCGGCCACAGATACGCAGTATTTT. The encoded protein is CASSGTRTSATDTQYF.

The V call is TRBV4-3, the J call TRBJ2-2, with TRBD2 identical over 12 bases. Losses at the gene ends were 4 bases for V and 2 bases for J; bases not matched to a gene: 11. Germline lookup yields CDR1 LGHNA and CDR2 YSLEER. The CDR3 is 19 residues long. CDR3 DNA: TGCGCCAGCAGCCGGCAGCTTCGGACTAGCGGGGCCAACACCGGGGAGCTGTTTTTT. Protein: CASSRQLRTSGANTGELFF.

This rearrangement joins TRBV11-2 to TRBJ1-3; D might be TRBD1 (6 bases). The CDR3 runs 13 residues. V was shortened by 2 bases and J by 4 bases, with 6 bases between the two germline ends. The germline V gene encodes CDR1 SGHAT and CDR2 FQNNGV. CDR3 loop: CASSLTGGNTIYF. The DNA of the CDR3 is TGTGCCAGCAGCTTAACAGGGGGAAACACCATATATTTT.

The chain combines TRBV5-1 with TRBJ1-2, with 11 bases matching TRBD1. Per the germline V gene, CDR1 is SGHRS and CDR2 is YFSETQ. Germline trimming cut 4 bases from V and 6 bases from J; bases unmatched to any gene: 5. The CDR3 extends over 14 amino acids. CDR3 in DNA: TGCGCCAGCAGCGGTTGGACAGGGGGCGATGGCTACACCTTC. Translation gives CASSGWTGGDGYTF.

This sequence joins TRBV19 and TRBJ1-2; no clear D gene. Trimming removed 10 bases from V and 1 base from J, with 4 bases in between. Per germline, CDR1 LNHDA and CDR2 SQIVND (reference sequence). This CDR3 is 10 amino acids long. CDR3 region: CATNNYGYTF. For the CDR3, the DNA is TGTGCCACCAATAACTATGGCTACACCTTC.

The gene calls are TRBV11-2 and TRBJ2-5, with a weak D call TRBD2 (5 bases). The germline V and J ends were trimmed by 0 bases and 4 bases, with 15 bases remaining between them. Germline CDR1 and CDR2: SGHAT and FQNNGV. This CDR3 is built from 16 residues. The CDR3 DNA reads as TGTGCCAGCAGCTTAGAGCCGCCGCGGGTCGCAGAGACCCAGTACTTC. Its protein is CASSLEPPRVAETQYF.

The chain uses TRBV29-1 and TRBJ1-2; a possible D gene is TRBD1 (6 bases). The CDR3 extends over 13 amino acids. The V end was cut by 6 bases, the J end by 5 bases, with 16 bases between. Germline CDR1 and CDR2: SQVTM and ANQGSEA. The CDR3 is CSVEDSFQYGYTF. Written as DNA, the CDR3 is TGCAGCGTGGAGGACAGCTTCCAATATGGCTACACCTTC.

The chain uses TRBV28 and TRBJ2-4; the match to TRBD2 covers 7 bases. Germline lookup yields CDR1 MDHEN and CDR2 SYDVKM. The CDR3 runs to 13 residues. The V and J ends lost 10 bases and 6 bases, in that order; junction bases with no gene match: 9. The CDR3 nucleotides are TGTGCCACTCGGCCCGGGACTATAAACATTCAGTACTTC. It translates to CATRPGTINIQYF.

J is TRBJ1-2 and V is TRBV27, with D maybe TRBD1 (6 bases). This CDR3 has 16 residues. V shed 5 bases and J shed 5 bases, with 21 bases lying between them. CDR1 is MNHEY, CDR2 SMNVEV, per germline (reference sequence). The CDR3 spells CASSPGAGALFYGYTF. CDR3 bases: TGTGCCAGCAGTCCTGGGGCAGGGGCATTGTTTTATGGCTACACCTTC.

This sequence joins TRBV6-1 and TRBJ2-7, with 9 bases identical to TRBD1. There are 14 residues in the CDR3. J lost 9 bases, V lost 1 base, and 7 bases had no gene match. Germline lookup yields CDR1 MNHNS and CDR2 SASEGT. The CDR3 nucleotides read TGTGCCAGCAGTGAAGAGGGACAGGGACACTGGCAGTACTTC. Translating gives CASSEEGQGHWQYF.

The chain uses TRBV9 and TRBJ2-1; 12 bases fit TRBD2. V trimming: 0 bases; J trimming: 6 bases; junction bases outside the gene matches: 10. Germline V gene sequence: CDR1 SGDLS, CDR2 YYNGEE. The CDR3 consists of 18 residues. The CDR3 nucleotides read TGTGCCAGCAGCGTAGTCCCTCCGACTAGCGGGAGTGTCAATGAGCAGTTCTTC. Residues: CASSVVPPTSGSVNEQFF.

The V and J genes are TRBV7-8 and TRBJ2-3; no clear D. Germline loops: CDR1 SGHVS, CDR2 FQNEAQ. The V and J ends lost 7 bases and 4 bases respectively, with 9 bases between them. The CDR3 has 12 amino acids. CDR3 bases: TGTGCCAGCAACGCGGCCGCAGATACGCAGTATTTT. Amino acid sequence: CASNAAADTQYF.

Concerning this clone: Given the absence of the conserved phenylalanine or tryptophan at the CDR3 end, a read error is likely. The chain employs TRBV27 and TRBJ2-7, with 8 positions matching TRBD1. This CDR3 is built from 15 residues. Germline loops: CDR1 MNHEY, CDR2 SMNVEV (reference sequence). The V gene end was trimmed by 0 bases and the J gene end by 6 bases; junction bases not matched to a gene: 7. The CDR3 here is CASSLSYRGYGEQYL. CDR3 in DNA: TGTGCCAGCAGTTTATCGTACAGGGGGTATGGCGAGCAGTACCTC.

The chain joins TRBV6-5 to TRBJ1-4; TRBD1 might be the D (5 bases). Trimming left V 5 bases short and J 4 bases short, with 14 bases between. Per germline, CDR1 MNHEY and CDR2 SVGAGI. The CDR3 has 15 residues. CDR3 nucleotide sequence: TGTGCCAGCAGTCATAGACAGAGAGTTAATGAAAAACTGTTTTTT. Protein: CASSHRQRVNEKLFF.

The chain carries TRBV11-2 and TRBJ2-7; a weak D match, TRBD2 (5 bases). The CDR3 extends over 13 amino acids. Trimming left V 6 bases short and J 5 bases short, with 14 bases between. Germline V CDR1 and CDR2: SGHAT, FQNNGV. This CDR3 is CASSPPGSHEQYF. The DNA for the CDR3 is TGTGCCAGCAGTCCACCGGGATCCCACGAGCAGTACTTC.

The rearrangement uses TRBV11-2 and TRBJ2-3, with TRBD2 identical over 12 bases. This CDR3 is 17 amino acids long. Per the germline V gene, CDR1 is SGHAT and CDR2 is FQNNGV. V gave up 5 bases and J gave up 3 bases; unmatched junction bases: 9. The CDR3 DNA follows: TGTGCCAGCAGCGCTAATGGACTAGCGGGGATTACAGATACGCAGTATTTT. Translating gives CASSANGLAGITDTQYF.